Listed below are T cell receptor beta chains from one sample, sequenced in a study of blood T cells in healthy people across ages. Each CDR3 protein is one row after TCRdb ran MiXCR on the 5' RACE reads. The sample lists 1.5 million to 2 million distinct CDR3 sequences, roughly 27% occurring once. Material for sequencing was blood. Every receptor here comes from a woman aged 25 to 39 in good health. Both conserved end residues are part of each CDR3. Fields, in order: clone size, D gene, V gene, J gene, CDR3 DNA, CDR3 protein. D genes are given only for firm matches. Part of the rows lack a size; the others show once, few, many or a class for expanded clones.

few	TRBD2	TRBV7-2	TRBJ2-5	TGTGCCAGCAGCCTTTGGAGGGGAGGGTATGGGGAGACCCAGTACTTC	CASSLWRGGYGETQYF
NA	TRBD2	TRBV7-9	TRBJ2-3	TGTGCCTGCAGCCTCAGGAGGTTAGCGGGGGGACCAGATACGCAGTATTTT	CACSLRRLAGGPDTQYF
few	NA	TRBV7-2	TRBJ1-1	TGTGCCAGCAGCTTAGCGGGGGCTGAAGCTTTCTTT	CASSLAGAEAFF
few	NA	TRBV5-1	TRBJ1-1	TGCGCCAGCAGCTTGGCCAGTGGGATCGGGAACACTGAAGCTTTCTTT	CASSLASGIGNTEAFF
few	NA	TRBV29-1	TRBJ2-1	TGCAGCGTTCGAAGGTACAATGAGCAGTTCTTC	CSVRRYNEQFF
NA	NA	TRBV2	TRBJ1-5	TGTGCCAGCAGCCCCCGGGGGACTAGCAATCAGCCCCAGCATTTT	CASSPRGTSNQPQHF
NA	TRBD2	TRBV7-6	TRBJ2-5	TGTGCCAGCAGCCCGAGGACTAGCGGGGGGACGCAAGAGACCCAGTACTTC	CASSPRTSGGTQETQYF
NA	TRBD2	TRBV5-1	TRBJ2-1	TGCGCCAGCAGCGGCAGCGGGAGGGGAAACAATGAGCAGTTCTTC	CASSGSGRGNNEQFF
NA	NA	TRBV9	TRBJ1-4	TGTGCCAGCAGCGACCCTAAACAGGGAAATGAGAATGAAAAACTGTTTTTT	CASSDPKQGNENEKLFF
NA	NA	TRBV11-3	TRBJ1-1	TGTGCCAGCAGCCAGGACAGCCCCCCAACTGAAGCTTTCTTT	CASSQDSPPTEAFF
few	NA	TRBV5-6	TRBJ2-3	TGTGCCAGCAGCTTGGTTCTAGGGTCGGATACGCAGTATTTT	CASSLVLGSDTQYF
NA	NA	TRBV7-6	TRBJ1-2	TGTGCCAGCAGCCGGACGGGGTCTAGCTACACCTTC	CASSRTGSSYTF
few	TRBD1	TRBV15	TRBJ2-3	TGTGCCACCAGCAGACCCTCCGGGACAGGGCCCCCTGATACGCAGTATTTT	CATSRPSGTGPPDTQYF
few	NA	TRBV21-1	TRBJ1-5	TGTGCCAGCAGCAAAGGTCACCGGTGGGGCTTCGACCAGCCCCAGCATTTT	CASSKGHRWGFDQPQHF
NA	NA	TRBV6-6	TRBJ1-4	TGTGCCAGCAGCTTCGACAGGCTGGGAGAAAAACTGTTTTTT	CASSFDRLGEKLFF
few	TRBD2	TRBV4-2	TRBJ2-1	TGTGCCAGCAGCCAACCCTTGACTAGCGGGGGGGCCGCCTCCTACAATGAGCAGTTCTTC	CASSQPLTSGGAASYNEQFF
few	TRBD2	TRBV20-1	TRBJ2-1	TGCAGTGCCAGACTAGCGGGAGCGTTCAATGAGCAGTTCTTC	CSARLAGAFNEQFF
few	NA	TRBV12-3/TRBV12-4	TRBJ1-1	TGTGCCAGCAGTTCCCTCCGGGGGCGTGAAGCTTTCTTT	CASSSLRGREAFF
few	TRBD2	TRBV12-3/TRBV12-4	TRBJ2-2	TGTGCCAGCAGCTTTACTAGCGGGGGGGCCCGGGAGCTGTTTTTT	CASSFTSGGARELFF
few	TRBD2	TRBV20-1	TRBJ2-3	TGCAGTGCTCGCAGGACTAGCGGGATTACAGATACGCAGTATTTT	CSARRTSGITDTQYF
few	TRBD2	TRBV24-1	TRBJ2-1	TGTGCCACCAGTGACGGGACCGGGACTAGGGACTACAATGAGCAGTTCTTC	CATSDGTGTRDYNEQFF
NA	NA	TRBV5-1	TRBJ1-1	TGCGCCAGCAGCCGCATTCAGGGGACTGAAGCTTTCTTT	CASSRIQGTEAFF
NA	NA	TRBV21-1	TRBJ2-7	TGTGCCAGCAGCAGAGCGGGGTGCGGACAAGGAGACGAGCAGTACTTC	CASSRAGCGQGDEQYF
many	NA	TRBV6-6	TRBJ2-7	TGTGCCAGCGGGATTGATCAGGGATACGAGCAGTACTTC	CASGIDQGYEQYF
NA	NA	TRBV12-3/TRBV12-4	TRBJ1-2	TGTGCCAGCAGTCCCATCGCCCTAAGGACTGGTGATGGCTGCACCTTC	CASSPIALRTGDGCTF
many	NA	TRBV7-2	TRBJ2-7	TGTGCCAGCAGCTTAGGACAGACTTACTACGAGCAGTACTTC	CASSLGQTYYEQYF
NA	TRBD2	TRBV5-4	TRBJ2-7	TGTGCCAGCAGCTTGTACGGGGGGACCGGCGGCGAGCAGTACTTC	CASSLYGGTGGEQYF
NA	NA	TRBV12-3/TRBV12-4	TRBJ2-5	TGTGCCAGCAGTTCCCGAAACGCTCACGAGACCCAGTACTTC	CASSSRNAHETQYF
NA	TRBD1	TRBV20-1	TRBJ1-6	TGCAGTGCTAGAGACCAACCTGGACAGGGGCCCAATTCACCCCTCCACTTT	CSARDQPGQGPNSPLHF
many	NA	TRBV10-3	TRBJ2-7	TGTGCCATCAGTGAGCTCCGGGGGGAGCAGTACTTC	CAISELRGEQYF
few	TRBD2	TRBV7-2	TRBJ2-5	TGTGCCAGCAGCAGGGGCGGGGGATTAAAAGAGACCCAGTACTTC	CASSRGGGLKETQYF
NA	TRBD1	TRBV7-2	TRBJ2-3	TGTGCCAGCAGCTCTACAGGGGGATGGGGCACAGATACGCAGTATTTT	CASSSTGGWGTDTQYF
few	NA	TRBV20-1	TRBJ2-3	TGCAGTGCTAGTGGGACAACGAGGGCAGATACGCAGTATTTT	CSASGTTRADTQYF
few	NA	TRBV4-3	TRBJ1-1	TGCGCCAGCAGCCAAGGAAGGGACTGGCCTGAAGCTTTCTTT	CASSQGRDWPEAFF
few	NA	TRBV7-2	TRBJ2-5	TGTGCCAGCAGCTCAAGGACGGACCAGACCCAGTACTTC	CASSSRTDQTQYF
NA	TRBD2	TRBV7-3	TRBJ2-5	TGTGCCAGCAGCTTAGCGGGGGTACTTGGAGAGACCCAGTACTTC	CASSLAGVLGETQYF
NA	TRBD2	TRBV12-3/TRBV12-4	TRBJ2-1	TGTGCCAGCAGTGCCGGGACTACCGGCAATGAGCAGTTCTTC	CASSAGTTGNEQFF
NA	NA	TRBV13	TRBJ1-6	TGTGCCAACAGCTCGATCCGGGGGCAATCACCCCTCCACTTT	CANSSIRGQSPLHF
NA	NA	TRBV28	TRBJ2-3	TGTGCCGGCAGTTTATTGGGGGGGCAGAATACGCAGTATTTT	CAGSLLGGQNTQYF
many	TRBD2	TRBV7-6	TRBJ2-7	TGTGCCAGCAGCCTAGAGGGCGGGAGGAGCTCCTACGAGCAGTACTTC	CASSLEGGRSSYEQYF
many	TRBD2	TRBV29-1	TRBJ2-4	TGCAGCGTTGACGGGGGGAGCAAAAACATTCAGTACTTC	CSVDGGSKNIQYF
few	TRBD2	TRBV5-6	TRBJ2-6	TGTGCCAGCAGCTTACTAGCGGCGACGACTTTC	CASSLLAATTF
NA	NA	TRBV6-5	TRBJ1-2	TGTGCCAGCAGTTACTCGACAGGACTCCTTAACTATGGCTACACCTTC	CASSYSTGLLNYGYTF
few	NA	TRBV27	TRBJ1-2	TGTGCCAGCACTCGGGACCCTATTAACTATGGCTACACCTTC	CASTRDPINYGYTF
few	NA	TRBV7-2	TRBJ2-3	TGTGCCAGCAGCCTCTCATACCGTTCCCGTAGGGATACGCAGTATTTT	CASSLSYRSRRDTQYF
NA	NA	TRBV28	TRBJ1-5	TGTGCCAGCAACCGGGGGGTTGGCAATCAGCCCCAGCATTTT	CASNRGVGNQPQHF
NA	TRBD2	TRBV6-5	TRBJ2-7	TGTGCCAGCAGTAATCCAGCGGGGGGCTCCTACGAGCAGTACTTC	CASSNPAGGSYEQYF
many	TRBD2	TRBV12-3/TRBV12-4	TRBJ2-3	TGTGCCAGCAGGTGGACTAGCGGCACAGATACGCAGTATTTT	CASRWTSGTDTQYF
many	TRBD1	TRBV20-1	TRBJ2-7	TGCAGTGCTCGGGACAGAGATTACGAGCAGTACTTC	CSARDRDYEQYF
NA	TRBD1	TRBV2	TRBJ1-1	TGTGCCAGCACCCATCCCTATGTAGACAGGGGAGGTGAAGCTTTCTTT	CASTHPYVDRGGEAFF
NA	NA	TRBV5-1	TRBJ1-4	TGCGCCAGCAGCTTTCGACCTAATGAAAAACTGTTTTTT	CASSFRPNEKLFF
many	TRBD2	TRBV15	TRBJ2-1	TGTGCCACCAGCAGAGATCGGGGGGGCCGCTACAATGAGCAGTTCTTC	CATSRDRGGRYNEQFF
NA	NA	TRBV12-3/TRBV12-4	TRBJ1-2	TGTGCCAGCAGTTCTCGGGGTCAGGTAAACTATGGCTACACCTTC	CASSSRGQVNYGYTF
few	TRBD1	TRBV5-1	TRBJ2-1	TGCGCCAGCGGACAGGGTAGTAGGGATGAGCAGTTCTTC	CASGQGSRDEQFF
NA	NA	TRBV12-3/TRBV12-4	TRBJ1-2	TGTGCCAGCAGTTTCGAGGACCCTGACTATGGCTACACCTTC	CASSFEDPDYGYTF
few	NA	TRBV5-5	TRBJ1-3	TGTGCCAGCAGCTTGTCCCTGAGCTCTGGAAACACCATATATTTT	CASSLSLSSGNTIYF
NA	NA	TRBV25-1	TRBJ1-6	TGTGCCAGCAGTCTGGACTTTAATTCACCCCTCCACTTT	CASSLDFNSPLHF
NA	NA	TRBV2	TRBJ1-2	TGTGCCAGCGGTAGGGCGGAACTTAACTATGGCTACACCTTC	CASGRAELNYGYTF
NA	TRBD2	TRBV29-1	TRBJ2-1	TGCAGCGTGAGGGTAACTAGCGACCCGCGGAATGAGCAGTTCTTC	CSVRVTSDPRNEQFF